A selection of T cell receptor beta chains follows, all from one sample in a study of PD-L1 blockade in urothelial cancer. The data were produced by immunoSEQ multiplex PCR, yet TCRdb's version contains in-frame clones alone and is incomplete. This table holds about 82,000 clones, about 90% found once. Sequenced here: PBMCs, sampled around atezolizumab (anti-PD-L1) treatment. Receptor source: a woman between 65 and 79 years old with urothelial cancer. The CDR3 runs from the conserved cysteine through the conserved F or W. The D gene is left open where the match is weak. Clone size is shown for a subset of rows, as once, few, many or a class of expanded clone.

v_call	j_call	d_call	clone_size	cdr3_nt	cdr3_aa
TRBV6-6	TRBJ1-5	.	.	TGTGCCAGCAGTTTAGTGTCCGTTCTCAGCAATCAGCCCCAGCATTTT	CASSLVSVLSNQPQHF
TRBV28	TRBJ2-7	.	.	TGTGCCAGCATCGGGGGTCGGCACGAGCAGTACTTC	CASIGGRHEQYF
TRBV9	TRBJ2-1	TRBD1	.	TGTGCCAGCAGCTCCCGTCGGGGACAGGCCTCAGAAGTTCACAATGAGCAGTTCTTC	CASSSRRGQASEVHNEQFF
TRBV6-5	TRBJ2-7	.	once	TGTGCCAGCAGTTACTCGTTCCTGGGCCACGAGCAGTACTTC	CASSYSFLGHEQYF
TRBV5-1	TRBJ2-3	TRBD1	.	TGCGCCAGCAGCTCGGGACAGGAAACGCAGTATTTT	CASSSGQETQYF
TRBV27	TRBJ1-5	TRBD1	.	TGTGCCAGCAGTTTCGGCAGGGGGTATAGCAATCAGCCCCAGCATTTT	CASSFGRGYSNQPQHF
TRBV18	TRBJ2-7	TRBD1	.	TGTGCCAGCTCACCAAGGACAGGTTACGAGCAGTACTTC	CASSPRTGYEQYF
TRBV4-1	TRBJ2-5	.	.	TGCGCCAGCAGCCCCACCCAGGGCTGGGAGACCCAGTACTTC	CASSPTQGWETQYF
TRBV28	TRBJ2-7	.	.	TGTGCCAGCAGTTTGTACAACCCCTTCACAGGGATGGAGGACGAGCAGTACTTC	CASSLYNPFTGMEDEQYF
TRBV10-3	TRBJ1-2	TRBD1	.	TGTGCCATCATGGGAGACAGGGGTGCAGGCGGCTACACCTTC	CAIMGDRGAGGYTF
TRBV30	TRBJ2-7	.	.	TGTGCCTGGAGTGCGGCAGGGGCCGGCGAGCAGTACTTC	CAWSAAGAGEQYF
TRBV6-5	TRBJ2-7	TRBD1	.	TGTGCCAGCAGGTTCGACAGGGCCCCTTACGAGCAGTACTTC	CASRFDRAPYEQYF
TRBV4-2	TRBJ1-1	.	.	TGTGCCAGCAGCCAAACAGCGAACACTGAAGCTTTCTTT	CASSQTANTEAFF
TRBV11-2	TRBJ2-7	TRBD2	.	TGTGCCAGCAGCTCCCAGGGACTAGAGGCGGGAGAGCAGTACTTC	CASSSQGLEAGEQYF
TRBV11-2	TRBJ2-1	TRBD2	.	TGTGCCAGCAGCGTCCGACTAGCGGGGGGCAATGAGCAGTTCTTC	CASSVRLAGGNEQFF